This T cell receptor beta chain originates from a study of graft-versus-host responses after intestinal transplantation. Background on the study: Each transplant was multivisceral, liver-intestinal, or isolated intestinal. Every one of the recipients received anti-thymocyte globulin induction and afterwards took tacrolimus and steroids for about 3 years. Regarding the study as a whole: Allograft graft-versus-host to host-versus-graft clonal ratios ran high in patients with graft-donor T cell macrochimerism. Maximum circulating GvH clone levels tracked with early post-transplant HvG decreases.

Assay: immunoSEQ multiplex PCR; the TCRdb copy retains only in-frame clones and omits some. This table has about 120,000 clones, roughly 96% appearing once. This CDR3 is built from 12 residues. In germline, CDR1 is SNHLY, CDR2 FYNNEI. Regarding this clone: Its cognate antigen is unknown. An end of the junction differs from the germline gene, which may be a read error.

The receptor was isolated from a human donor who received an intestinal transplant. Specimen: unstimulated CD8+ T cells sorted from spleen or lymph node cells, collected before intestinal transplant. The V gene is TRBV2, the J gene TRBJ2-7; unclear D gene. CDR3 sequence: CATSDGPYEQYF. Written as DNA, the CDR3 is TGTGCCACCAGTGACGGGCCCTACGAGCAGTACTTC.